This entry concerns a single T cell receptor (beta chain). What it binds is not known. The entry originates in a study of shared clonotypes between healthy human individuals. For the study at large: Each donor's CD4 naive and CD4 memory cells filled three plates apiece, CD8 naive two, and CD8 memory one.

Findings of the study overall: It was the few donors that limited the genetic and exposure-history diversity represented. All-four-donor shared clonotypes had higher generation probabilities than non-shared clonotypes did. As a rule, naive subsets had a larger estimated richness than memory subsets.

Here immunoSEQ multiplex PCR was the method, and the copy in TCRdb shows in-frame clones only, minus some. Of around 1.1 million clones listed, about 80% were seen once; the top ten hold 0.5% to 0.65%. The source is a young man in good health. Some clones in this sample may be carry-over from other donors' samples. Material for sequencing was memory CD4+ T cells from PBMCs. Described subset: CD45RA-negative fraction.

In DNA form, the CDR3 reads TGTGCCAGCAGCTTAGTCGGGACAGGGGCGTTGGGCGAGACCCAGTACTTC. It encodes CASSLVGTGALGETQYF. The gene calls are TRBV7-6 and TRBJ2-5, with TRBD1 matching 10 bases. The CDR3 is made up of 17 amino acids. The germline gives CDR1 SGHVS, CDR2 FNYEAQ. V was clipped by 1 base and J by 5 bases; unmatched bases: 10.